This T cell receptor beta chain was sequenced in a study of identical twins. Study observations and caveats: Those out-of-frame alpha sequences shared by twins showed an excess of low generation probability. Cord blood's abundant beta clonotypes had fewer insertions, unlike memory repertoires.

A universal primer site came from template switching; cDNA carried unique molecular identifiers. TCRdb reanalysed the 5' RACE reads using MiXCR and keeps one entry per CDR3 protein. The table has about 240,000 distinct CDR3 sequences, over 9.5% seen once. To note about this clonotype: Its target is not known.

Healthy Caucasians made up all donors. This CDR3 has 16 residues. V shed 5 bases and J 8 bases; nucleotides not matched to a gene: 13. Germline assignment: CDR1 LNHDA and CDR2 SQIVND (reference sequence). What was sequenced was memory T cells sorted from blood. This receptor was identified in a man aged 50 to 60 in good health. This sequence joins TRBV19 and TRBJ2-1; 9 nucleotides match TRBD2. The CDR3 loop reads CASSALAGLRVHEQFF. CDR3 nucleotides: TGTGCCAGTAGTGCCCTAGCGGGGCTACGAGTCCATGAGCAGTTCTTC.